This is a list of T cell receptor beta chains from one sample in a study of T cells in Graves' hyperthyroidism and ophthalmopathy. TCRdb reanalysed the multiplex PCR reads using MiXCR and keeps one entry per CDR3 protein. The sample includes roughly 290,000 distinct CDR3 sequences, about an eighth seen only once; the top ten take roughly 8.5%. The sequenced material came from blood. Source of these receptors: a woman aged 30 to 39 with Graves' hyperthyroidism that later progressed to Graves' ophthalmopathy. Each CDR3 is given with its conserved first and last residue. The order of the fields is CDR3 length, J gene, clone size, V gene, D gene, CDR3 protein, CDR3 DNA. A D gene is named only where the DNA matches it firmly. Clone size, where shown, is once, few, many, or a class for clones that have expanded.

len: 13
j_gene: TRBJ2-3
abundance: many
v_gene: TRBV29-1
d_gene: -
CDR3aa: CSARRYEADTQYF
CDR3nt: TGCAGCGCTAGAAGATATGAGGCAGATACGCAGTATTTT

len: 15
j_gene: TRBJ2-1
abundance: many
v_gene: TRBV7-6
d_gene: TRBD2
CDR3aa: CASSLVGLEKSGQFF
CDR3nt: TGTGCCAGCAGCTTAGTAGGACTAGAAAAATCCGGGCAGTTCTTC

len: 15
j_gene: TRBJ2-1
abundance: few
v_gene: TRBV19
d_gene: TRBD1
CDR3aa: CASSVRQGAVNEQFF
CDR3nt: TGTGCCAGTAGTGTGAGACAGGGGGCAGTAAATGAGCAGTTCTTC

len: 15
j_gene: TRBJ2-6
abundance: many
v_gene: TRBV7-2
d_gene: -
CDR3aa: CASSLQDSGANVLTF
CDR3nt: TGTGCCAGCAGCCTTCAAGACTCTGGGGCCAACGTCCTGACTTTC

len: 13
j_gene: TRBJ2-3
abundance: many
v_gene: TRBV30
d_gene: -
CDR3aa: CAGERRGPDTQYF
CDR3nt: TGTGCCGGTGAGCGGAGGGGTCCAGATACGCAGTATTTT

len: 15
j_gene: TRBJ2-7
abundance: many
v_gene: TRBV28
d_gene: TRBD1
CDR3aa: CASSSGQVGSYEQYF
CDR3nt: TGTGCCAGCAGTTCGGGACAGGTCGGATCCTACGAGCAGTACTTC

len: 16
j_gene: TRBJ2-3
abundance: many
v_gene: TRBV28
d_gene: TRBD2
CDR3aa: CASSPGLAGMWDTQYF
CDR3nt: TGTGCCAGCAGCCCGGGACTAGCGGGCATGTGGGATACGCAGTATTTT

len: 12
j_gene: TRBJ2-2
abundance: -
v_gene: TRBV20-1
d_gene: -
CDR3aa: CSARRGTGELFF
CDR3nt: TGCAGTGCTAGAAGGGGTACCGGGGAGCTGTTTTTT

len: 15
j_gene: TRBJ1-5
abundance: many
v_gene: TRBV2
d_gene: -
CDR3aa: CASSEAEGRGQPQHF
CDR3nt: TGTGCCAGCAGTGAAGCAGAGGGAAGGGGACAGCCCCAGCATTTT

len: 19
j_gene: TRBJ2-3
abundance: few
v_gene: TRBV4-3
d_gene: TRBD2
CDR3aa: CASSQTRLAGDVGTDTQYF
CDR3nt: TGCGCCAGCAGCCAGACTCGGCTAGCGGGAGACGTCGGCACAGATACGCAGTATTTT

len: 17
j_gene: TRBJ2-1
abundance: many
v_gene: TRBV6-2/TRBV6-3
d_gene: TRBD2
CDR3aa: CASSTGQSGRSYNEQFF
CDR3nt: TGTGCCAGCAGCACAGGTCAAAGCGGGAGATCCTACAATGAGCAGTTCTTC

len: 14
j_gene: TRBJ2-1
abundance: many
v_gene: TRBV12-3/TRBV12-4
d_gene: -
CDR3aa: CASSGAGRRGEQFF
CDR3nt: TGTGCCAGTTCGGGAGCGGGCAGACGGGGTGAGCAGTTCTTC

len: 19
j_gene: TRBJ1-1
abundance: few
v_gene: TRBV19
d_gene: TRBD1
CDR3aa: CASRERTGRTLVLNTEAFF
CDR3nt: TGTGCCAGTAGGGAACGGACAGGGCGGACCCTTGTTCTGAACACTGAAGCTTTCTTT

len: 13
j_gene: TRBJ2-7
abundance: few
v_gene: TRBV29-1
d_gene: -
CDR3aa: CSVEGTSLDEQYF
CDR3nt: TGCAGCGTTGAAGGAACGAGTCTCGACGAGCAGTACTTC

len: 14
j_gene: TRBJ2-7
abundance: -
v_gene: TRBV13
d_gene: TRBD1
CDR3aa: CASSPRTGFHEQYF
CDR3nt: TGTGCCAGCAGCCCCCGGACAGGGTTCCACGAGCAGTACTTC

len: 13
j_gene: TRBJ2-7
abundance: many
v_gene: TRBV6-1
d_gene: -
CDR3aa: CASSRYEGGEQYF
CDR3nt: TGTGCCAGCAGTCGTTACGAGGGTGGGGAGCAGTACTTC

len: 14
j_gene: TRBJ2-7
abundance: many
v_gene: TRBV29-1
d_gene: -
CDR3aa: CSVFRPGPPDEQYF
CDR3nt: TGCAGCGTTTTTCGCCCGGGACCTCCGGACGAGCAGTACTTC

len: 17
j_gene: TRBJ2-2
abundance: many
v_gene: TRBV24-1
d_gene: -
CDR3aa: CATSEASTGANTGELFF
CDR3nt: TGTGCCACCAGTGAAGCTTCCACCGGGGCGAACACCGGGGAGCTGTTTTTT

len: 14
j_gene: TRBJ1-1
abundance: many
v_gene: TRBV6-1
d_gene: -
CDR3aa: CASSAGHLSTEAFF
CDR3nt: TGTGCCAGCAGCGCGGGACACTTGAGCACTGAAGCTTTCTTT

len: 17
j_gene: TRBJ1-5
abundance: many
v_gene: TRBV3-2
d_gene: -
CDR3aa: CASSPGTGDRSNQPQHF
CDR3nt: TGTGCCAGCAGCCCCGGGACAGGGGATCGGAGCAATCAGCCCCAGCATTTT

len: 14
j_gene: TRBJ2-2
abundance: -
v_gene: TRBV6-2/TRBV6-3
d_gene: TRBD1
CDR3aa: CAIAGTGGTGELFF
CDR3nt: TGTGCCATAGCCGGGACAGGGGGGACCGGGGAGCTGTTTTTT

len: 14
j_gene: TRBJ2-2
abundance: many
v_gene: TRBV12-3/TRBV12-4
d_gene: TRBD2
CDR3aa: CASSLTREGGELFF
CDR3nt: TGTGCCAGCAGTTTAACGCGGGAGGGCGGGGAGCTGTTTTTT

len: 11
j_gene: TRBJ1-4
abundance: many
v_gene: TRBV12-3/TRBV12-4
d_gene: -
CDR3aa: CASSSTEKLFF
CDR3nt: TGTGCCAGCAGTTCCACGGAAAAACTGTTTTTT

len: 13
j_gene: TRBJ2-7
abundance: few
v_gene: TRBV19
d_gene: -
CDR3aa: CASSIRGPQGQYF
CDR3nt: TGTGCCAGTAGTATAAGAGGGCCACAGGGGCAGTACTTC

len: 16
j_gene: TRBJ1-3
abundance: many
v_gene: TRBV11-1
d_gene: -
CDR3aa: CASSLERGDSGNTIYF
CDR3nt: TGTGCCAGCAGCTTAGAGCGGGGCGACTCTGGAAACACCATATATTTT

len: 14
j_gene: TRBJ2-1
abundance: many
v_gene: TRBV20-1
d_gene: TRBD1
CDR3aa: CSARDAQGGNEQFF
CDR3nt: TGCAGTGCTAGAGATGCACAGGGGGGTAATGAGCAGTTCTTC

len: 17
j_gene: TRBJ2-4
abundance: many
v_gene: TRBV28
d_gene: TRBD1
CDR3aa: CASSFKGKGAGKDIQYF
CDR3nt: TGTGCCAGCAGTTTCAAGGGGAAGGGGGCCGGGAAGGACATTCAGTACTTC

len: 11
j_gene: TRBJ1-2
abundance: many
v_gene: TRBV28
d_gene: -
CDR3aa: CASSFTNGYTF
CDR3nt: TGTGCCAGCAGTTTTACGAATGGCTACACCTTC

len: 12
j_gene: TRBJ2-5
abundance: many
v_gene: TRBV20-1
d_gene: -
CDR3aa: CSARGGSATQYF
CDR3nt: TGCAGTGCTAGGGGCGGGTCGGCGACCCAGTACTTC

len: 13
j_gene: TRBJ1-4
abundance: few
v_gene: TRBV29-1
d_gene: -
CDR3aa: CSAERGAGEKLFF
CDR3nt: TGCAGCGCTGAAAGAGGGGCGGGTGAAAAACTGTTTTTT

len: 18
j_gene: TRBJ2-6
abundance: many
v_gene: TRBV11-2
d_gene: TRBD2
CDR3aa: CASIGLAGVISGANVLTF
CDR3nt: TGTGCCAGCATCGGACTAGCGGGAGTTATCTCTGGGGCCAACGTCCTGACTTTC

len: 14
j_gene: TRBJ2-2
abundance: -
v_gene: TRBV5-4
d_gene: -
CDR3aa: CASSLQPNTGELFF
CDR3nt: TGTGCCAGCAGCTTGCAACCGAACACCGGGGAGCTGTTTTTT

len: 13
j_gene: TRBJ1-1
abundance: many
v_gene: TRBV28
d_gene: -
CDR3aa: CASSLKANTEAFF
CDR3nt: TGTGCCAGCAGTTTAAAGGCTAACACTGAAGCTTTCTTT

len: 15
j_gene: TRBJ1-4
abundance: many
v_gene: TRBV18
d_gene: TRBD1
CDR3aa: CASSPPGQGNEKLFF
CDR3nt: TGTGCCAGCTCACCACCGGGACAGGGGAATGAAAAACTGTTTTTT

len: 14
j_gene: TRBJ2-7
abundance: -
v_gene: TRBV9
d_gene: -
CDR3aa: CASSVVENSYEQYF
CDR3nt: TGTGCCAGCAGCGTAGTCGAGAACTCCTACGAGCAGTACTTC

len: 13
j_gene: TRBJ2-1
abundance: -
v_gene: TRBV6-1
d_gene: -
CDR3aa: CASSALVYNEQFF
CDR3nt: TGTGCCAGCAGTGCTCTAGTATACAATGAGCAGTTCTTC

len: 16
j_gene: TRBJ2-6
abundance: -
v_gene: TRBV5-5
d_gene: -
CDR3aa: CASSTAVPSGANVLTF
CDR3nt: TGTGCCAGCAGCACCGCCGTGCCCTCTGGGGCCAACGTCCTGACTTTC

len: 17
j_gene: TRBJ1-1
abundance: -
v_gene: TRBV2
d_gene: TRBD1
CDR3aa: CASSFIRDRGLNTEAFF
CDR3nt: TGTGCCAGCAGTTTTATTCGGGACAGGGGTTTGAACACTGAAGCTTTCTTT

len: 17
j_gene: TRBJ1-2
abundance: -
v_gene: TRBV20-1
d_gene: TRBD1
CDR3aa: CSASSEGDRVGGYGYTF
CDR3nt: TGCAGTGCTAGTAGCGAGGGGGACAGGGTGGGGGGGTATGGCTACACCTTC

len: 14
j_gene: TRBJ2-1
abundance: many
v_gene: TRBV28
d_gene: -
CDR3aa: CASSLGGSYNEQFF
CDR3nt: TGTGCCAGCAGTTTGGGCGGTTCCTACAATGAGCAGTTCTTC

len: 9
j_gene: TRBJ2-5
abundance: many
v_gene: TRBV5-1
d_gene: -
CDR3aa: CASSGREYF
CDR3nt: TGCGCCAGCAGCGGCAGGGAGTACTTC

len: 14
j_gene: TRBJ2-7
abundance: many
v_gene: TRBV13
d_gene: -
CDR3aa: CASSFYSGTYEQYF
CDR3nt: TGTGCCAGCAGCTTTTACTCTGGTACTTACGAGCAGTACTTC

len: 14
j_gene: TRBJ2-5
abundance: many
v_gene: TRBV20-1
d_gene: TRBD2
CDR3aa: CSAAQRELGETQYF
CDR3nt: TGCAGTGCCGCCCAGCGGGAGCTTGGAGAGACCCAGTACTTC

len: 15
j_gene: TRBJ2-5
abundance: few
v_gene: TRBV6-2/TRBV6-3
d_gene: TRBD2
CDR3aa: CASSMIRAGGETQYF
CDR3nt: TGTGCCAGCAGTATGATACGAGCGGGAGGAGAGACCCAGTACTTC

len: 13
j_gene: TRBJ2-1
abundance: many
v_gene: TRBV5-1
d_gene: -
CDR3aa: CASSLGGAGEQFF
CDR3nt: TGCGCCAGCAGCTTGGGTGGGGCGGGTGAGCAGTTCTTC